This T cell receptor beta chain was observed in a study of T cell changes during pregnancy in multiple sclerosis. Some clones are missing from TCRdb's copy, which holds only in-frame ones; the method was immunoSEQ multiplex PCR. The sample records around 42,000 clones, roughly 88% being singletons. V dropped 0 bases and J dropped 3; count of bases not matched to a gene: 4. Germline CDR1 and CDR2: LGHNA and YNFKEQ. The CDR3 covers 17 residues. The chain has TRBV4-2 and TRBJ2-1, with 11 bases that match TRBD2. The sequences come from peripheral blood, collected in the first trimester of pregnancy. This TCR came from a female donor in good health, enrolled as a control in a pregnancy study. The CDR3 loop is CASSQDVGTSGYNEQFF. CDR3 coding DNA: TGTGCCAGCAGCCAAGATGTGGGGACTAGCGGCTACAATGAGCAGTTCTTC.